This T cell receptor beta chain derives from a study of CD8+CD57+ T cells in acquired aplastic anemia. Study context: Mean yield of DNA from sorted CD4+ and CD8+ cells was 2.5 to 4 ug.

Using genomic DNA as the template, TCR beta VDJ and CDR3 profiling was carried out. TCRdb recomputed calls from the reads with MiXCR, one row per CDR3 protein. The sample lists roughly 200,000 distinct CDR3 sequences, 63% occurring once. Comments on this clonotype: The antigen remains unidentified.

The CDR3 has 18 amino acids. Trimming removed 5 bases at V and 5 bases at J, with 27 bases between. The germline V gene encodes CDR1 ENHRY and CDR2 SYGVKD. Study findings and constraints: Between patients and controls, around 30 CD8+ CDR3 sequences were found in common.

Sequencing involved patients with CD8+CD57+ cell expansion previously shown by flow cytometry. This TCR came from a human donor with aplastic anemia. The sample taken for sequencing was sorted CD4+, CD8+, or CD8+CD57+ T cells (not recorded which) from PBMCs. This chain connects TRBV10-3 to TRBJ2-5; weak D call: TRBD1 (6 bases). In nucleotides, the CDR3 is TGTGCCATCAGTCAAGGATTTACGGGACACTCATTGGCGGAGACCCAGTACTTC. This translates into CAISQGFTGHSLAETQYF.